The next 15 T cell receptor beta chains were all read from a single sample in a study of cytomegalovirus exposure and HLA in healthy donors. Amplification used 60 Vbeta primers and 13 Jbeta primers. The method was immunoSEQ multiplex PCR; TCRdb's version includes in-frame clones alone and lacks a portion of them. The repertoire holds under 200,000 clones, roughly 73% seen once, with roughly 7.6% in the top ten. Sequenced sample: PBMCs. Receptors originate from a woman in her thirties or forties in good health and CMV-seropositive.

The chain couples TRBV6-1 to TRBJ1-5; D is undetermined. V lost 3 bases, J lost 0 bases, and 12 bases lay in between. This CDR3 contains 16 residues. Per the germline V gene, CDR1 is MNHNS and CDR2 is SASEGT. The CDR3 loop is CASSDRTNYSNQPQHF. The CDR3 nucleotides read TGTGCCAGCAGTGACAGGACTAATTATAGCAATCAGCCCCAGCATTTT.

This clone was recorded a few times. The V and J genes are TRBV7-2 and TRBJ2-3, with 14 nucleotides matching TRBD2. CDR3 size: 16 residues. The germline V gene encodes CDR1 SGHTA and CDR2 FQGNSA. Trimming removed 5 bases from V and 4 bases from J; junction bases left unmatched: 5. The CDR3 region has the DNA TGTGCCAGCAGCCCGACTAGCGGGAGGGCCCCAGATACGCAGTATTTT. Residues: CASSPTSGRAPDTQYF.

This chain links TRBV11-3 with TRBJ1-1; tentative D call: TRBD1 (6 bases). Germline loops: CDR1 SGHNT, CDR2 YENEEA. CDR3 length: 15 residues. Trimming left V 0 bases short and J 3 bases short, with 11 bases between. The CDR3, as DNA: TGTGCCAGCAGCTTAGATGGGGGCTTGCACACTGAAGCTTTCTTT. Translating gives CASSLDGGLHTEAFF.

V usage is TRBV7-9 and J usage is TRBJ2-3, with a weak D call TRBD2 (6 bases). The V gene's germline CDR1 is SEHNR and CDR2 FQNEAQ (reference sequence). There are 16 residues in the CDR3. V was shortened by 2 bases and J by 1 base, with 13 bases between the two germline ends. The CDR3 coding sequence is TGTGCCAGCAGCTTACTGGGCGGGGTGCGCACAGATACGCAGTATTTT. This sequence encodes CASSLLGGVRTDTQYF. The full variable domain, rest sourced from reference TRBV7-9 and TRBJ2-3, is DTGVSQNPRHKITKRGQNVTFRCDPISEHNRLYWYRQTLGQGPEFLTYFQNEAQLEKSRLLSDRFSAERPKGSFSTLEIQRTEQGDSAMYLCASSLLGGVRTDTQYFGPGTRLTVL.

The rearrangement uses TRBV7-2 and TRBJ2-1, with 11 positions matching TRBD2. Germline CDR1 SGHTA, CDR2 FQGNSA. J lost 4 bases, V lost 0 bases, and 2 bases had no gene match. There are 16 residues in the CDR3. CDR3 loop: CASSLAASGRYNEQFF. DNA of the CDR3: TGTGCCAGCAGCTTAGCGGCTAGCGGGAGGTACAATGAGCAGTTCTTC.

J is TRBJ2-1 and V is TRBV10-3; D gene uncertain. Germline V gene data show CDR1 as ENHRY and CDR2 as SYGVKD. The CDR3 is made up of 17 amino acids. V was clipped by 5 bases and J by 3 bases, with 20 bases between them. The DNA of the CDR3 is TGTGCCATCAGTTCAGTGGCCGGGTTTAGCCTCTACAATGAGCAGTTCTTC. Translated: CAISSVAGFSLYNEQFF.

V and J are TRBV28 and TRBJ1-2; D remains unclear. Trimming removed 2 bases at V and 1 base at J, with 11 bases between. Germline loops: CDR1 MDHEN, CDR2 SYDVKM. This CDR3 is built from 15 residues. The CDR3 is CASSLTVTHNYGYTF. The CDR3 bases are TGTGCCAGCAGTTTAACAGTAACTCATAACTATGGCTACACCTTC.

The CDR3 loop is CAISEPGGGNEQYF. CDR3 coding DNA: TGTGCCATCAGTGAGCCGGGAGGGGGCAACGAGCAGTACTTC. The rearrangement links TRBV10-3 to TRBJ2-7; tentative D call: TRBD2 (8 bases). The CDR3 spans 14 residues. CDR1 is ENHRY, CDR2 SYGVKD, per germline. V was trimmed by 2 bases and J by 5 bases, leaving 13 bases between them.

The chain combines TRBV7-2 with TRBJ2-2, with 7 bases aligning to TRBD2. Germline CDR1 reads SGHTA; CDR2 reads FQGNSA. V gave up 3 bases and J gave up 3 bases; unmatched junction bases: 10. The CDR3 runs to 17 residues. The CDR3 loop reads CASSFSSGTQYTGELFF. In DNA, the CDR3 is TGTGCCAGCAGCTTCTCGAGCGGGACCCAGTACACCGGGGAGCTGTTTTTT. Full variable domain (rest looked up from reference TRBV7-2 and TRBJ2-2): GAGVSQSPSNKVTEKGKDVELRCDPISGHTALYWYRQSLGQGLEFLIYFQGNSAPDKSGLPSDRFSAERTGGSVSTLTIQRTQQEDSAVYLCASSFSSGTQYTGELFFGEGSRLTVL.

The chain employs TRBV5-1 and TRBJ2-3; 7 bases agree with TRBD1. Germline loops: CDR1 SGHRS, CDR2 YFSETQ. V gave up 5 bases and J gave up 2 bases; unmatched junction bases: 5. The CDR3 has 14 residues. The CDR3 loop reads CASSPGQTTDTQYF. In DNA, the CDR3 is TGCGCCAGCAGTCCGGGACAGACCACAGATACGCAGTATTTT.

The chain uses TRBV27 and TRBJ1-4, with 7 bases lining up with TRBD1. The CDR3 is 15 residues long. Per the germline V gene, CDR1 is MNHEY and CDR2 is SMNVEV (reference sequence). V dropped 5 bases and J dropped 6; count of bases not matched to a gene: 9. CDR3 residues: CASSPRDSGYEKLFF. The CDR3 DNA follows: TGTGCCAGCAGTCCCCGGGACAGCGGCTATGAAAAACTGTTTTTT.

This clone was seen more than once but under ten times. This chain uses TRBV28 with TRBJ2-2; TRBD1 might be the D (6 bases). This CDR3 has 17 residues. V shed 6 bases and J shed 6 bases, with 23 bases lying between them. Germline V gene lookup returns CDR1 MDHEN and CDR2 SYDVKM. In nucleotides, the CDR3 is TGTGCCAGCAGCAAAACTCGACGCACAGGGCGTGCCGGGGAGCTGTTTTTT. This codes for CASSKTRRTGRAGELFF.

CDR3 sequence reads: CASGRGTDTQYF. The CDR3 nucleotides read TGTGCCAGCGGGCGGGGCACAGATACGCAGTATTTT. V usage is TRBV6-1 and J usage is TRBJ2-3, with D perhaps matching TRBD2 (5 bases). This CDR3 comprises 12 residues. Deletions cut 8 bases from V and 1 base from J, with 7 bases between. The germline gives CDR1 MNHNS, CDR2 SASEGT.

This chain uses TRBV29-1 with TRBJ2-7, with TRBD2 matching over 12 bases. Germline CDR1 SQVTM, CDR2 ANQGSEA. The CDR3 spans 13 residues. V lost 7 bases and J lost 4; bases outside the gene matches: 5. The CDR3 region is CSAMTSGGYEQYF. DNA of the CDR3: TGCAGCGCTATGACTAGCGGGGGATACGAGCAGTACTTC.

CDR3 sequence: CASQTTGDTEAFF. The CDR3 DNA is TGTGCCAGTCAAACCACAGGGGACACTGAAGCTTTCTTT. This chain links TRBV19 with TRBJ1-1; 7 bases are a match to TRBD1. Germline CDR1 and CDR2: LNHDA and SQIVND (reference sequence). The CDR3 is 13 residues long. J lost 3 bases, V lost 8 bases, and 6 bases had no gene match.